The rows below give T cell receptor beta chains drawn from one sample of a study of molecular identifiers for immune sequencing clone quantification. MiXCR, applied by TCRdb to the PCR reads, yields one record per CDR3 protein. The sample includes 60,000 to 70,000 distinct CDR3 sequences, around 19% of them seen just once. Source material: naive CD8+ T cells from blood, with Jurkat cell RNA spiked in. The receptors were gathered from a human donor in good health. Some libraries in this study had Jurkat cell RNA spiked in. Each CDR3 is given with its conserved first and last residue. A D gene is named only where the DNA matches it firmly. The size entry is marked missing in some rows and otherwise reads once, few, many or a size class.

V,D,size,J,CDR3,DNA
TRBV7-8,TRBD2,once,TRBJ2-1,CAGSLYIGGGGGNEQFF,TGTGCCGGCAGCTTATATATTGGGGGGGGGGGGGGCAATGAGCAGTTCTTC
TRBV5-4,-,many,TRBJ2-3,CASSGGEGGTDTQYF,TGTGCCAGCAGCGGGGGAGAGGGGGGCACAGATACGCAGTATTTT
TRBV28,-,many,TRBJ2-1,CASSLGRGNEQFF,TGTGCCAGCAGTTTAGGCAGGGGTAATGAGCAGTTCTTC
TRBV6-5,-,many,TRBJ1-2,CASSYGTGSNYGYTF,TGTGCCAGCAGTTATGGAACAGGGTCTAACTATGGCTACACCTTC
TRBV24-1,TRBD2,-,TRBJ2-1,CATSDKTGGLNEQFF,TGTGCCACCAGTGATAAAACGGGAGGGCTGAATGAGCAGTTCTTC
TRBV27,TRBD2,few,TRBJ2-4,CASSIGLAGDRNIQYF,TGTGCCAGCAGTATCGGACTAGCGGGAGACCGAAACATTCAGTACTTC
TRBV16,-,many,TRBJ1-5,CASSQSFGAGSNQPQHF,TGTGCCAGCAGCCAATCGTTTGGGGCAGGTAGCAATCAGCCCCAGCATTTT
TRBV6-1,-,many,TRBJ2-7,CAIALGFVYEQYF,TGTGCCATCGCGTTGGGTTTCGTCTACGAGCAGTACTTC
TRBV7-9,-,many,TRBJ2-3,CASSLVGDTQYF,TGTGCCAGCAGCTTAGTCGGGGATACGCAGTATTTT
TRBV4-1,TRBD2,-,TRBJ2-1,CASSRELAGSGNEQFF,TGCGCCAGCAGCCGGGAACTAGCGGGAAGTGGCAATGAGCAGTTCTTC
TRBV27,TRBD2,once,TRBJ2-7,CASSLTSGNSYEQYF,TGTGCCAGCAGTTTAACTAGCGGGAACTCCTACGAGCAGTACTTC
TRBV28,-,once,TRBJ2-7,CASRGGMYERYF,TGTGCCAGCAGGGGTGGGATGTACGAGCGGTACTTC
TRBV7-9,TRBD1,many,TRBJ2-7,CASSLSAGGSYEQYF,TGTGCCAGCAGCTTATCGGCAGGGGGCTCCTACGAGCAGTACTTC
TRBV6-5,-,-,TRBJ2-7,CASSLAIGDQTYEQYF,TGTGCCAGCAGTCTCGCCATCGGGGACCAGACCTACGAGCAGTACTTC
TRBV7-9,TRBD1,many,TRBJ1-1,CASSPRTGVPEAFF,TGTGCCAGCAGCCCGAGGACAGGGGTGCCTGAAGCTTTCTTT
TRBV11-2,-,few,TRBJ2-7,CASSLGQGHEQYF,TGTGCCAGCAGCTTGGGTCAGGGCCACGAGCAGTACTTC
TRBV20-1,-,many,TRBJ1-5,CSAGRASNQPQHF,TGCAGTGCTGGCAGGGCGAGCAATCAGCCCCAGCATTTT
TRBV29-1,-,many,TRBJ1-1,CSIAQAHTEAFF,TGCAGCATAGCCCAAGCACACACTGAAGCTTTCTTT
TRBV7-9,TRBD1,many,TRBJ1-1,CASSPGTDEAFF,TGTGCCAGCAGCCCCGGGACAGACGAAGCTTTCTTT
TRBV4-1,TRBD2,-,TRBJ2-1,CASSQVAGGSSYNEQFF,TGCGCCAGCAGCCAAGTAGCGGGTGGGAGCTCCTACAATGAGCAGTTCTTC
TRBV11-3,-,few,TRBJ2-7,CASSDDSYEQYF,TGTGCCAGCAGCGACGACAGCTACGAGCAGTACTTC
TRBV9,-,many,TRBJ2-2,CASSPGGAAGELFF,TGTGCCAGCAGCCCAGGCGGGGCTGCCGGGGAGCTGTTTTTT
TRBV3-1,-,few,TRBJ2-7,CASSLTDYEQYF,TGTGCCAGCAGCCTCACCGACTACGAGCAGTACTTC
TRBV10-1,-,few,TRBJ2-5,CASSESKVLEETQYF,TGCGCCAGCAGTGAGTCGAAAGTCCTAGAAGAGACCCAGTACTTC